A selection of T cell receptor beta chains follows, all from one sample in a study of response to subunit inactivated influenza vaccine. TCRdb reprocessed the RT-PCR reads with MiXCR, giving one entry per CDR3 protein. The repertoire holds 610,000 or so distinct CDR3 sequences, about 14% seen once, with around 10% in the top ten. The sequences come from PBMCs from blood, collected about 11 days after vaccination. The receptors shown here come from a man aged 45-60 years who received an inactivated influenza vaccine. The CDR3 runs from the conserved cysteine through the conserved F or W. A D gene is named only where the DNA matches it firmly. The size entry is marked missing in some rows and otherwise reads once, few, many or a size class.

V gene	D gene	J gene	clone size	CDR3 DNA	CDR3 protein
TRBV7-9	.	TRBJ2-4	.	TGTGCCAGCAGCTTATACAGGGCGGAAAACATTCAGTACTTC	CASSLYRAENIQYF
TRBV12-3/TRBV12-4	TRBD1	TRBJ1-2	few	TGTGCCAGCAGTTTAGCAGACAGGGGAAATGGCTACACCTTC	CASSLADRGNGYTF
TRBV6-1	.	TRBJ2-5	.	TGTGCCAGCAGCCGGGGCCAGGAGGCGACCCAGTACTTC	CASSRGQEATQYF
TRBV7-9	TRBD1	TRBJ2-1	few	TGTGCCAGCGGGACAGGAATCCCCTACAATGAGCAGTTCTTC	CASGTGIPYNEQFF
TRBV20-1	.	TRBJ2-1	few	TGCAGTGCTCCCCGCTCGGGGTTCGTTGAGCAGTTCTTC	CSAPRSGFVEQFF
TRBV5-5	.	TRBJ2-6	few	TGTGCCAGCAGCTTGAAGTCCGCTGGGGCCAACGTCCTGACTTTC	CASSLKSAGANVLTF
TRBV5-1	.	TRBJ2-1	.	TGCGCCAGCAGCTTGTTACTCGGGAGCATGAGCGATGAGCAGTTCTTC	CASSLLLGSMSDEQFF
TRBV5-1	TRBD1	TRBJ2-1	few	TGCGCCAGCAGCTTTTTTGGGACAGGGGGCAACAATGAGCAGTTCTTC	CASSFFGTGGNNEQFF
TRBV5-1	.	TRBJ2-5	.	TGCGCCAGCAGCTTGTGGGGGACGGCAGGGGAGACCCAGTACTTC	CASSLWGTAGETQYF
TRBV5-1	.	TRBJ2-5	.	TGCGCCAGCAGTATGACACACGAGACCCAGTACTTC	CASSMTHETQYF
TRBV7-8	TRBD2	TRBJ2-3	few	TGTGCCAGCCGTCCCATTCGACTAGCGGAGGCAGATACGCAGTATTTT	CASRPIRLAEADTQYF
TRBV12-3/TRBV12-4	.	TRBJ2-2	many	TGTGCCAGCAGCCCAGGACAGGGAGGGACCGGGGAGCTGTTTTTT	CASSPGQGGTGELFF
TRBV5-6	TRBD1	TRBJ2-1	.	TGTGCCAGCAGCTCCCCCGGGACAGGGTTGGCTGAGCAGTTCTTC	CASSSPGTGLAEQFF
TRBV28	TRBD1	TRBJ2-5	few	TGTGCCAGCAGAACCTTCCCACAGGGGCAAGAGACCCAGTACTTC	CASRTFPQGQETQYF
TRBV19	.	TRBJ2-7	.	TGTGCCAGTAGTATGGGGGAGACGGGCGAGCAGTACTTC	CASSMGETGEQYF
TRBV7-9	.	TRBJ1-4	few	TGTGCCAGCAGCTTACCGCTACAGGGCCTTAATGAAAAACTGTTTTTT	CASSLPLQGLNEKLFF
TRBV6-2/TRBV6-3	.	TRBJ2-7	few	TGTGCCAGCAGACGTCAGTCCGGGATCCTGGGCGAGCAGTACTTC	CASRRQSGILGEQYF
TRBV7-2	.	TRBJ2-3	many	TGTGCCAGCAGCTTATTTGGCAGCACAGATACGCAGTATTTT	CASSLFGSTDTQYF
TRBV7-9	.	TRBJ1-6	.	TGTGCCAGCAGCACTGGACAGACCCGGGGTTCACCCCTCCACTTT	CASSTGQTRGSPLHF
TRBV5-1	.	TRBJ1-1	.	TGCGCCAGCAGCTTCAGGGAAGATGGGCTGTTGAACACTGAAGCTTTCTTT	CASSFREDGLLNTEAFF
TRBV4-2	.	TRBJ2-5	many	TGTGCCAGCAGCCAGAGTCCCGGGACTCAAGAGACCCAGTACTTC	CASSQSPGTQETQYF
TRBV20-1	TRBD1	TRBJ1-2	few	TGCAGTGCTGAAGGCCTCGGGACAGGCTATGGCTACACCTTC	CSAEGLGTGYGYTF
TRBV12-3/TRBV12-4	.	TRBJ2-1	.	TGTGCCAGCAGTTTTGGGGGTAGCGATGAGCAGTTCTTC	CASSFGGSDEQFF
TRBV15	.	TRBJ2-7	few	TGTGCCACCAGTCACAGAAACTACGAGCAGTACTTC	CATSHRNYEQYF
TRBV5-1	.	TRBJ2-1	few	TGCGCCAGCAGTCTGGGAGATTTAAACAATGAGCAGTTCTTC	CASSLGDLNNEQFF
TRBV28	.	TRBJ2-7	.	TGTGCCAGCAGTCTAATGCGGGCGGGCTACGAGCAGTACTTC	CASSLMRAGYEQYF
TRBV4-2	TRBD1	TRBJ1-1	.	TGTGCCAGCAGCCAAGATCAGATGGGGACAGGGCCCGATGAAGCTTTCTTT	CASSQDQMGTGPDEAFF
TRBV10-3	.	TRBJ2-5	.	TGTGCCATCAGTGAACAGGGACCAGAGACCCAGTACTTC	CAISEQGPETQYF
TRBV11-1	.	TRBJ2-5	few	TGTGCCAGCAGCTATATTCGCAGGGGTTACCCCCTTCACGAGACCCAGTACTTC	CASSYIRRGYPLHETQYF
TRBV30	.	TRBJ1-6	.	TGTGCCTGGAGCCGCGGACAGCGCAATTCACCCCTCCACTTT	CAWSRGQRNSPLHF
TRBV29-1	.	TRBJ1-5	.	TGCAGCGTTGTGGGAGGTAGCAATCAGCCCCAGCATTTT	CSVVGGSNQPQHF
TRBV20-1	.	TRBJ2-7	.	TGCAGTGCTGGGCTTCCGGGACTGACGACCGAGCAGTACTTC	CSAGLPGLTTEQYF
TRBV18	TRBD2	TRBJ2-1	many	TGTGCCAGCTCCCCGGGAATAGCGGGAGTCGGTGAGCAGTTCTTC	CASSPGIAGVGEQFF
TRBV20-1	TRBD2	TRBJ2-1	.	TGCAGTGCTCTGAGCCCCAGCGGGAGCAATGAGCAGTTCTTC	CSALSPSGSNEQFF
TRBV6-1	TRBD1	TRBJ2-7	many	TGTGCCAGCAGCTCCGGCCGGACAGGGGACGAGCAGTACTTC	CASSSGRTGDEQYF
TRBV29-1	.	TRBJ2-3	once	TGCAGCGTTCTTGTGAGCGGGAGCACAGATACGCAGTATTTT	CSVLVSGSTDTQYF
TRBV7-2	.	TRBJ2-5	many	TGTGCCAGTAGGTCCAAAGAGACCCAGTACTTC	CASRSKETQYF
TRBV21-1	.	TRBJ2-4	.	TGTGCCAGCAGCTTCGAGGACAGGGTTACGTGGGGGGACAAAAACATTCAGTACTTC	CASSFEDRVTWGDKNIQYF
TRBV7-8	TRBD2	TRBJ2-7	few	TGTGCCAGCGGCCTAGCGGGGGACTCCTACGAGCAGTACTTC	CASGLAGDSYEQYF
TRBV25-1	.	TRBJ1-6	few	TGTGCCAGCAGTGAATTCAGTTCACCCCTCCACTTT	CASSEFSSPLHF
TRBV30	.	TRBJ1-2	.	TGTGCCTGGAGTGTCTCATTCCGGCGGATACTTGGCTACACCTTC	CAWSVSFRRILGYTF
TRBV7-9	.	TRBJ1-2	.	TGTGCCAGCAGCTTAGGGGACATATCTAACTATGGCTACACCTTC	CASSLGDISNYGYTF
TRBV12-3/TRBV12-4	.	TRBJ2-5	.	TGTGCCAGCAGTTTTGAGGGGCGGCAAGAGACCCAGTACTTC	CASSFEGRQETQYF
TRBV6-5	.	TRBJ2-7	few	TGTGCCAGCAGTTACTCGTGGGACGGGAGCTACGAGCAGTACTTC	CASSYSWDGSYEQYF
TRBV10-3	TRBD1	TRBJ2-1	.	TGTGCCATCAGTGGGACAGGGGTACCCAAGGGCAGCTCCTACAATGAGCAGTTCTTC	CAISGTGVPKGSSYNEQFF
TRBV12-1	.	TRBJ2-3	.	TGTGCCAGCAGCTTAGGGACTAGCCTTAGCACAGATACGCAGTATTTT	CASSLGTSLSTDTQYF
TRBV6-5	TRBD2	TRBJ2-7	many	TGTGCCAGCAGTTACTCACCGACTAGCGCCGAGCAGTACTTC	CASSYSPTSAEQYF
TRBV20-1	.	TRBJ1-1	many	TGCAGTGCTAGAGGGCGGGGGTCCACTGAAGCTTTCTTT	CSARGRGSTEAFF
TRBV4-2	TRBD2	TRBJ2-1	few	TGTGCCAGCAGCTATCCGGGACTAGCGGGGGGCAATGAGCAGTTCTTC	CASSYPGLAGGNEQFF
TRBV7-9	TRBD2	TRBJ2-7	many	TGTGCCAGCAGCTTACGACCTAGCGGGAGTATAGTACCCGAGCAGTACTTC	CASSLRPSGSIVPEQYF
TRBV19	.	TRBJ1-2	few	TGTGCCAGTAGTAGGAGGACGTTGCCCCTTTATGGCTACACCTTC	CASSRRTLPLYGYTF
TRBV6-1	.	TRBJ2-2	few	TGTGCCAGCATAGTAGGGGTGGACGGGGAGCTGTTTTTT	CASIVGVDGELFF
TRBV2	.	TRBJ2-4	few	TGTGCCAGCAGCAGACCGTCCGGGACAAGAAACATTCAGTACTTC	CASSRPSGTRNIQYF
TRBV20-1	TRBD2	TRBJ2-5	few	TGCAGTGCTAGAACCCGCTATGACGGGAGGGCCGTTGCAGAGACCCAGTACTTC	CSARTRYDGRAVAETQYF
TRBV20-1	.	TRBJ1-5	few	TGCAGTGCTACTGGCGAGGTGGGGCAGCCCCAGCATTTT	CSATGEVGQPQHF
TRBV18	TRBD1	TRBJ1-5	many	TGTGCCAGCTCCCCGGACAGGATGTATCAGCCCCAGCATTTT	CASSPDRMYQPQHF
TRBV19	TRBD1	TRBJ1-5	.	TGTGCCAGTAGTTCCTCAGGGGGCCTCAATCAGCCCCAGCATTTT	CASSSSGGLNQPQHF
TRBV29-1	.	TRBJ2-2	few	TGCAGCGTTGTCGGGATTCAGAACACCGGGGAGCTGTTTTTT	CSVVGIQNTGELFF
TRBV5-1	.	TRBJ1-4	few	TGCGCCAGCAGCTTGGGGACAGCCGCAACTAATGAAAAACTGTTTTTT	CASSLGTAATNEKLFF
TRBV15	TRBD1	TRBJ2-5	few	TGTGCCACCAGCAGGGAGGGCAGGGGGCTAGAGACCCAGTACTTC	CATSREGRGLETQYF